The clone carrying this T cell receptor (beta chain) counts as medium-sized. TCR beta CDR3 was amplified by multiplex PCR, first round around 10 cycles, 32 V and 13 J primers. Using its own MiXCR run on the multiplex PCR reads, TCRdb lists one record per CDR3 protein. The table records some 6,000 distinct CDR3 sequences, around 18% of them present only once. Bulk tumor gDNA, 450 to 600 ng per sample, served as the TCR template. Several widely spaced biopsies per primary tumor were taken during surgery. Those enrolled were patients newly diagnosed with untreated non-small cell lung cancer and undergoing curative surgery. The sample belongs to a study of immune heterogeneity within non-small cell lung tumors. Germline V CDR1 and CDR2: LNHDA, SQIVND (reference sequence). This CDR3 contains 16 residues. J was trimmed by 2 bases and V by 4 bases; bases with no gene match: 3.

The chain couples TRBV19 to TRBJ2-6; 9 nucleotides line up with TRBD1. The receptor comes from a man aged 35-49 years with non-small cell lung cancer. Sequences were obtained from lung tumor tissue. The CDR3 DNA reads as TGTGCCAGTAGTACCCGACAGGGGGCTGGGGCCAACGTCCTGACTTTC. This codes for CASSTRQGAGANVLTF.